This TCR beta chain was sequenced during a study of TIL therapy for anti-PD-1-resistant metastatic lung cancer. Study background: Median patient age was approximately 59, ranging roughly 38-85 years.

The time point was: pre-treatment sample, taken before nivolumab and TIL therapy. The tumor samples were excised metastases, mostly pleural nodules or supraclavicular lymph nodes. The CDR3 is made up of 15 amino acids. V was trimmed by 4 bases and J by 2 bases, leaving 15 bases between them. Germline CDR1 SGHKS, CDR2 YYEKEE (reference sequence). The immunoSEQ assay was v3. Each library reached about 2.1 million read pairs, or about 5-6.5 million at deep level. Only in-frame clones appear in the TCRdb table, and some are missing; sequencing was by immunoSEQ multiplex PCR. The data contain about 25,000 clones, 72% of them singletons.

This material consisted of tumor tissue, taken at baseline. This rearrangement joins TRBV5-5 to TRBJ1-2; TRBD1 is a possible D gene (5 bases). This sequence was found in a person aged 25-85 years with non-small cell lung cancer. CDR3 region: CASSQDREVNYGYTF. The CDR3 DNA is TGTGCCAGCAGCCAAGACAGAGAAGTGAACTATGGCTACACCTTC.